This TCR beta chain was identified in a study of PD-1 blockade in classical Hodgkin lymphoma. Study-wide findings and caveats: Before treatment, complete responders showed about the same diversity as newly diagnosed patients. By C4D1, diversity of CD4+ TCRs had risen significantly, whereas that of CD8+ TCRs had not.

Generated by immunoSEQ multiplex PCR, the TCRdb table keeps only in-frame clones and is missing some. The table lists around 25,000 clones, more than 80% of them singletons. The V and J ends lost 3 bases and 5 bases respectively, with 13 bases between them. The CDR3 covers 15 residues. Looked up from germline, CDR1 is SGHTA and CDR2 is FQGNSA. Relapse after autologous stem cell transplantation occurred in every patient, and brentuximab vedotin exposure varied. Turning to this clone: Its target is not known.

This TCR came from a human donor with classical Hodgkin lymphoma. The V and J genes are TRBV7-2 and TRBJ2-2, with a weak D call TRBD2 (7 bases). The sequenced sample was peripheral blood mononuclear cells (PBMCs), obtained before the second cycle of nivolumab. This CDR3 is CASSLSSGQTGELFF. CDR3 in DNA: TGTGCCAGCAGCTTGTCTAGCGGACAGACCGGGGAGCTGTTTTTT.